Sequencing of this T cell receptor (beta chain) was carried out in a study of spatial heterogeneity in lung cancer. Study-wide background: Alpha-chain detections were consistently fewer than beta-chain detections among the sequences.

The time point here: sample taken at primary tumor resection. Sequencing of whole RNA from tumor, nontumor lung or frozen PBMC involved no sorting. Donation came from 70 or so patients with untreated early-stage non-small cell lung cancer. As regards this clonotype: What it binds is unknown.

The V gene lost 1 base and the J gene lost 6 bases, with 7 bases spanning the gap. The germline gives CDR1 GTSNPN, CDR2 SVGIG (reference sequence). CDR3 length: 13 amino acids. Study results and caveats: Resection blood, more than follow-up blood, showed ubiquitous expanded tumor TCRs.

Each molecule of TCR cDNA was tagged with one unique molecular identifier. TCRdb called the 5' RACE reads again in MiXCR, with one record for every CDR3 protein. Of approximately 81,000 distinct CDR3 sequences in the sample, 10% to 15% were seen once. The chain couples TRBV30 to TRBJ1-6; D remains unclear. Material: PBMCs, obtained at surgery. The source is a male donor with early-stage non-small cell lung cancer. In nucleotides, the CDR3 is TGTGCCTGGAGTGAAGGAGCTAATTCACCCCTCCACTTT. Protein sequence: CAWSEGANSPLHF.